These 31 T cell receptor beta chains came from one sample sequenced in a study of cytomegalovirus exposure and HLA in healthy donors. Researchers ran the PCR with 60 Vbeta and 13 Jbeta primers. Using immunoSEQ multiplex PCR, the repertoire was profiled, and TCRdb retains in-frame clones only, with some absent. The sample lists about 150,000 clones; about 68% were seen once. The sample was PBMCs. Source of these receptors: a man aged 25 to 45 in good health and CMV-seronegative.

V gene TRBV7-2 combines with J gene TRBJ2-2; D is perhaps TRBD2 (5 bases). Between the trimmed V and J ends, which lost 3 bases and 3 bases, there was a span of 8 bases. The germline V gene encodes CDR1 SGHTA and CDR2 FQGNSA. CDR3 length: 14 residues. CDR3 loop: CASSFEGYTGELFF. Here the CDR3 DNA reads TGTGCCAGCAGCTTCGAGGGCTACACCGGGGAGCTGTTTTTT.

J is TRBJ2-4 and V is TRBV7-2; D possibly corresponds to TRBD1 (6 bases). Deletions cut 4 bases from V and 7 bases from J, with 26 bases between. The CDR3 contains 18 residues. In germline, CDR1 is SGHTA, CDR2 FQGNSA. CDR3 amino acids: CASSSPPRTAQKGNIQYF. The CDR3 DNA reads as TGTGCCAGCAGCTCCCCGCCCCGGACAGCTCAAAAGGGGAACATTCAGTACTTC.

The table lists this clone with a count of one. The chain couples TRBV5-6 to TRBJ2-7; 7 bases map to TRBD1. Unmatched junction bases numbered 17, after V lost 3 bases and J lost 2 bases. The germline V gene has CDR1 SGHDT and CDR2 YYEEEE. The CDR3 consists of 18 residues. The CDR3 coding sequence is TGTGCCAGCAGCTCCGGGACAGCCACTGAGGATCTAACCTACGAGCAGTACTTC. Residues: CASSSGTATEDLTYEQYF.

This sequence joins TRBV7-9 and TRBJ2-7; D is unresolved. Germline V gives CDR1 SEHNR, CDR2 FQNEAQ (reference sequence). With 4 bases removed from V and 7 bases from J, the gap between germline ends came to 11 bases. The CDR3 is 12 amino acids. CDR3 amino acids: CASSSQPPEQYF. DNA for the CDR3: TGTGCCAGCAGCTCACAGCCGCCAGAGCAGTACTTC.

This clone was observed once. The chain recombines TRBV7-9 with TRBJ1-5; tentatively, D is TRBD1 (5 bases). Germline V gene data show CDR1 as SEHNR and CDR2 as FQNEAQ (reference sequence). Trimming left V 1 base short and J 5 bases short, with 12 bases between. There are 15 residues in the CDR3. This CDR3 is CASSLGGGRYQPQHF. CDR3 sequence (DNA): TGTGCCAGCAGCTTAGGGGGGGGGAGGTATCAGCCCCAGCATTTT.

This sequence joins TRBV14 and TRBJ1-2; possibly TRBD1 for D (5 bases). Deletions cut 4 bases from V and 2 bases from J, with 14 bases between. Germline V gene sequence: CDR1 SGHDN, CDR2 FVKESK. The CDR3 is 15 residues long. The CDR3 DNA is TGTGCCAGCAGCCCGGACCGGACACCCAACTATGGCTACACCTTC. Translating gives CASSPDRTPNYGYTF.

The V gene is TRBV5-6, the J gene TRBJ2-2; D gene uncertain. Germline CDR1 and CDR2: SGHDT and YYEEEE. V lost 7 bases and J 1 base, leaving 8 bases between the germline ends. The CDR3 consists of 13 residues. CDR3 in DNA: TGTGCCAGCGCCGAGCAGAACACCGGGGAGCTGTTTTTT. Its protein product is CASAEQNTGELFF.

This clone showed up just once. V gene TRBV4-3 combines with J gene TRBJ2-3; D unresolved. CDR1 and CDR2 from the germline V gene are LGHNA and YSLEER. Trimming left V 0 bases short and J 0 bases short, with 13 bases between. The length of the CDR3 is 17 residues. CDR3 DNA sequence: TGCGCCAGCAGCCAAGATCTTGAGGCAGTTAGCACAGATACGCAGTATTTT. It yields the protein CASSQDLEAVSTDTQYF.

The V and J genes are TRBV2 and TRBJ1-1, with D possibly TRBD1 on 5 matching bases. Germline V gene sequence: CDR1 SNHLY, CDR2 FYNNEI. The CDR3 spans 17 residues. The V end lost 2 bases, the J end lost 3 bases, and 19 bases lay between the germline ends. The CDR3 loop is CASSETGARVVDTEAFF. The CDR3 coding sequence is TGTGCCAGCAGTGAAACTGGGGCAAGGGTCGTGGACACTGAAGCTTTCTTT.

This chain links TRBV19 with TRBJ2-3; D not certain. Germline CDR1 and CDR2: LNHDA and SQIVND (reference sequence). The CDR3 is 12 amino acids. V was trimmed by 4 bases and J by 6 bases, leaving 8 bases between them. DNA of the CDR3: TGTGCCAGTAGTACGTCTCTGGATACGCAGTATTTT. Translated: CASSTSLDTQYF.

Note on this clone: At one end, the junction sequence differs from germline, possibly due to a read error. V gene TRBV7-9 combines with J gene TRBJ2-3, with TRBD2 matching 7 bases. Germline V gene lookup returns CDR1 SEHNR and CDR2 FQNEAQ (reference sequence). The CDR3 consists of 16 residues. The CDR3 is CASSLGPSGPTNTQYF. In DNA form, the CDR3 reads TGTGCCAGCAGCTTAGGCCCTAGCGGTCCCACAAATACGCAGTATTTT.

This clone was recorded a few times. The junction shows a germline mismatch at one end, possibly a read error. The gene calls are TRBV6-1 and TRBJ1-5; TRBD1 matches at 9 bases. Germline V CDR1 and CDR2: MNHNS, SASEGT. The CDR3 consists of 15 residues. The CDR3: CASSAPTGGNQPQHF. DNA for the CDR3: TGTGCCAGCAGTGCGCCTACAGGGGGCAACCAGCCCCAGCATTTT.

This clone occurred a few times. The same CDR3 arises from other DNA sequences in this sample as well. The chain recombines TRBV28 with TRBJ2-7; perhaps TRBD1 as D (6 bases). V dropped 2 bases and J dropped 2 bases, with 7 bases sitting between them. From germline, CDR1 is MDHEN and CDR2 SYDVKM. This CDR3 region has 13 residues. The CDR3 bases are TGTGCCAGCAGTTTAGGGGGCCCCTACGAGCAGTACTTC. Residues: CASSLGGPYEQYF.

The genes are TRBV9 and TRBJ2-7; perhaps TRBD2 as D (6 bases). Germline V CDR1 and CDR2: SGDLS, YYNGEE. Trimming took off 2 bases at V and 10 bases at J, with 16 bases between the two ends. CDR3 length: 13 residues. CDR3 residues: CASSVGPGTFQYF. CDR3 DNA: TGTGCCAGCAGCGTGGGTCCTGGGACTTTCCAGTACTTC.

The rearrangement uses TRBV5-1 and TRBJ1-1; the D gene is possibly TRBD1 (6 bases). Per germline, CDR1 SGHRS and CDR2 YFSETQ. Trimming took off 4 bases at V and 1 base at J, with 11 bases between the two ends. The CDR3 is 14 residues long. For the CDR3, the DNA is TGCGCCAGCAGCCGCGGGGGCGGGAACACTGAAGCTTTCTTT. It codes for CASSRGGGNTEAFF.

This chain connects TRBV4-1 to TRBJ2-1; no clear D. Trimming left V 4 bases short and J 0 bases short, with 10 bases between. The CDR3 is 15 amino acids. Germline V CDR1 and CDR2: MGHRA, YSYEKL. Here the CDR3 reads CASSLLSSSYNEQFF. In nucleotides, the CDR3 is TGCGCCAGCAGCCTTTTATCGAGCTCCTACAATGAGCAGTTCTTC.

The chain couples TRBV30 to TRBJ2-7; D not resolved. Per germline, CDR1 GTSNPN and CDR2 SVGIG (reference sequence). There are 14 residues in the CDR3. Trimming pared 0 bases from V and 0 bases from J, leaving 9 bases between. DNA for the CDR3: TGTGCCTGGAGTGTACGAAGGAGCTCCTACGAGCAGTACTTC. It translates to CAWSVRRSSYEQYF.

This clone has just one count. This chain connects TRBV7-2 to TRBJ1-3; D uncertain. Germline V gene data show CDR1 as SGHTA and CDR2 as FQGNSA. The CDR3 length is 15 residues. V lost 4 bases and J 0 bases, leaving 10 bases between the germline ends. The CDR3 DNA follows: TGTGCCAGCAGCTACGGCGGTTACTCTGGAAACACCATATATTTT. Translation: CASSYGGYSGNTIYF.

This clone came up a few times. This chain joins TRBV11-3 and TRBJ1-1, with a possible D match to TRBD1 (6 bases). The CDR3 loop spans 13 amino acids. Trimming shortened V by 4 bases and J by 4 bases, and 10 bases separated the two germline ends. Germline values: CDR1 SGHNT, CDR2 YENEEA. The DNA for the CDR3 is TGTGCCAGCAGCTACAGGGTGGGCACTGAAGCTTTCTTT. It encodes CASSYRVGTEAFF.

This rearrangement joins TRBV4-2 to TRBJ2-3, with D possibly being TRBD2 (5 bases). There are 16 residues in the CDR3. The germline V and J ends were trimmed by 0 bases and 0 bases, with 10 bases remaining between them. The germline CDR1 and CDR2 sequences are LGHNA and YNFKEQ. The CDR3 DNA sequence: TGTGCCAGCAGCCAAGATGAGAGGGTAAGCACAGATACGCAGTATTTT. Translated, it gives CASSQDERVSTDTQYF.

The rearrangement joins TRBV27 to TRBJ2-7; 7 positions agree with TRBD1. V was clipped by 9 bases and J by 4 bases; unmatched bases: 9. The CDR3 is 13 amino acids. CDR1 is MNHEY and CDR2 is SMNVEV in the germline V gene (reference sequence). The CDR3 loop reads CASSLTGTYEQYF. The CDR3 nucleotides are TGTGCCAGTTCACTGACAGGGACATACGAGCAGTACTTC.

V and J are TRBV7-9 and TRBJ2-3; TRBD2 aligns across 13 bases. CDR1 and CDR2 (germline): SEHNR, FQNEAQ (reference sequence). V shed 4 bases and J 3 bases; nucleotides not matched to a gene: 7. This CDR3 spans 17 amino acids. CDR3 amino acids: CASSSRLGLAGTDTQYF. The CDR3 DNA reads TGTGCCAGCAGCTCACGACTGGGACTAGCGGGGACAGATACGCAGTATTTT.

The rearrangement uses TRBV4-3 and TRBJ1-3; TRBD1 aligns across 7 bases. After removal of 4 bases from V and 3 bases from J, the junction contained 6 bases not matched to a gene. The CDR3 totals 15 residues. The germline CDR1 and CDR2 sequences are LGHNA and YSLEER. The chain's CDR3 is CASSRENRGGNTIYF. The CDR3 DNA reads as TGCGCCAGCAGCCGAGAGAACAGGGGTGGAAACACCATATATTTT.

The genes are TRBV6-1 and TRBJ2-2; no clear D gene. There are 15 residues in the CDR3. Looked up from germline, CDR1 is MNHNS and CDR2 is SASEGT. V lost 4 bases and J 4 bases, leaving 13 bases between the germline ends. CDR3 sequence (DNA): TGTGCCAGCAGTGGGAGTACTCTCGGCACCGGGGAGCTGTTTTTT. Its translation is CASSGSTLGTGELFF.

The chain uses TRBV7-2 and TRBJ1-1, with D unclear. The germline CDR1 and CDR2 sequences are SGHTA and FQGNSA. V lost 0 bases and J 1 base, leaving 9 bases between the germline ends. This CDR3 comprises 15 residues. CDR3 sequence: CASSLAPVENTEAFF. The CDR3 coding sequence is TGTGCCAGCAGCTTAGCGCCGGTAGAGAACACTGAAGCTTTCTTT.

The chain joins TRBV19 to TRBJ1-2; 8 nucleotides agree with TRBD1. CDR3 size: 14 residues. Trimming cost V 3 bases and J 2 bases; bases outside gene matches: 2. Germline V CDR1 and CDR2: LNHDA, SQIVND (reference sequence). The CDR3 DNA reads TGTGCCAGTAGTATTCGGACAGGGAACTATGGCTACACCTTC. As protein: CASSIRTGNYGYTF.

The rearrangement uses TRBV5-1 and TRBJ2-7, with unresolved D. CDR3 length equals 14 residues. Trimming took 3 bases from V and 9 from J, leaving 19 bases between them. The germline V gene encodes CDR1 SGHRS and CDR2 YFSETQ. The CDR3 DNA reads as TGCGCCAGCAGCTCAACAGCCTCTCGAAACGGGCAGTACTTC. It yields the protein CASSSTASRNGQYF.

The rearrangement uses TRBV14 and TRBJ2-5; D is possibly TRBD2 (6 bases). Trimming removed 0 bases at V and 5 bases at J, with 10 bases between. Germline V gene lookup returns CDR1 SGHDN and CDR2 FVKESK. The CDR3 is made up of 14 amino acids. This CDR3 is CASSQDGGLETQYF. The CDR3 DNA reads TGTGCCAGCAGCCAAGACGGAGGGTTGGAGACCCAGTACTTC.

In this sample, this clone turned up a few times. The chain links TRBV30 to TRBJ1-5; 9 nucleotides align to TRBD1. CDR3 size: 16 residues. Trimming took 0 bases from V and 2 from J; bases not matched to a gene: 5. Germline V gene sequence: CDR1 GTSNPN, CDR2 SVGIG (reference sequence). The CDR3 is CAWSVQGAKGNQPQHF. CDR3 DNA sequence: TGTGCCTGGAGTGTACAGGGGGCCAAGGGCAATCAGCCCCAGCATTTT.

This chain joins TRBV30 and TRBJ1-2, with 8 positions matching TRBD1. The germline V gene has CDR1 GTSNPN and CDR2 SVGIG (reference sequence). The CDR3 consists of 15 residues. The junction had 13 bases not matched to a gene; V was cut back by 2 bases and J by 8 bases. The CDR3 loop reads CAWSYDRGQTGGYTF. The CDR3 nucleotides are TGTGCCTGGAGTTATGACAGGGGACAAACGGGCGGCTACACCTTC.

CDR3 coding DNA: TGTGCCAGCAGCACAGGGGGCGGAGGCTACACCTTC. Translated, it gives CASSTGGGGYTF. The chain carries TRBV2 and TRBJ1-2; the match to TRBD1 covers 9 bases. Germline V gene data show CDR1 as SNHLY and CDR2 as FYNNEI. The CDR3 spans 12 residues. V gave up 6 bases and J gave up 8 bases; unmatched junction bases: 4.